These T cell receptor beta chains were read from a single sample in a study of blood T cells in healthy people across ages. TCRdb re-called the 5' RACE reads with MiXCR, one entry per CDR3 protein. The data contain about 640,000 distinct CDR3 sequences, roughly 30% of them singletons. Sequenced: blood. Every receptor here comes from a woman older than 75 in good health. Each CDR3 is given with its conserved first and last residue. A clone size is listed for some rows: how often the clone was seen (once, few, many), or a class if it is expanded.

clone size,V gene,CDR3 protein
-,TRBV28,CASSFVSPGNIQYF
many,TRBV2,CASRAGIPADTQYF
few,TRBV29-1,CSVEGDVRADTQYF
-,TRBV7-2,CASSRSGQNTDTQYF
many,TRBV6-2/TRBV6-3,CASIDGQGAPEQFF
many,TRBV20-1,CSASSQGPNTEAFF
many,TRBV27,CATRVKAGGYTEAFF
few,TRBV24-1,CATSVGAADTQYF
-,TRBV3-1,CASSQIGARETQYF
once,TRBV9,CASRLRGDQPQHF
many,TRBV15,CATSRDSGETQYF
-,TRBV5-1,CASSLNGTGQEPQYF
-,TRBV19,CASTSRNGVNYGYTF
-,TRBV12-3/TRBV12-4,CAGSFVGGPEANVLTF
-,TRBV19,CASRPGGQAETQYF
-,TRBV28,CANRRGSSEKLFF
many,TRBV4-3,CASSQDWQQTDTQYF
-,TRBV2,CASSADRTYEQYF
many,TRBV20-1,CSASGTGGYEQYF
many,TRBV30,CAWSGDRQGDGYTF
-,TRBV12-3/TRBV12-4,CASSFGQIGNEKLFF
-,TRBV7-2,CASSLPTSGVDTQYF
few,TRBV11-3,CASSRGGGPRMEQFF
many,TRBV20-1,CSASDSQETQYF
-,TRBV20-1,CSARDHASGGQTQYF
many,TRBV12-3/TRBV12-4,CASSHNTDTQYF
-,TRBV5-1,CASSNAGAGNTIYF
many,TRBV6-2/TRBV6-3,CASSYSTLKGQQNGYTF
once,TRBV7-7,CASSPDQLRNTIYF
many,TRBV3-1,CASSQGSGAVGGYTF
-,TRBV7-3,CASSLKAGSSYNEQFF
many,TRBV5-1,CASSPGGRINQPQHF
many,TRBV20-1,CSARGDRVTYEQYF
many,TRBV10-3,CAIRETGTPDNEQFF
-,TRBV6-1,CASSEFGRGAEQYF
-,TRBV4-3,CASSQDGPHSATEAFF
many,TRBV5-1,CASSLGAQMGQPQHF
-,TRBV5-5,CASSPRTGITDTQYF
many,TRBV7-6,CASSLAGFISYNEQFF
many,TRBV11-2,CASSRVDRAEETQYF
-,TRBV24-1,CATSDPDSQETQYF
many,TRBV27,CASSSGTGGLNEQYF
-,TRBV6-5,CASSYSGTGDEKLFF
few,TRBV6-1,CASSESGGGNEKLFF
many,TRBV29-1,CSVEPGGNTEAFF
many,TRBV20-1,CSASEITGETQYF
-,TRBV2,CASSEALLQETQYF
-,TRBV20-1,CSARLPLAGGYNEQFF